This entry concerns a single TCR beta chain. In germline, CDR1 is MGHRA, CDR2 YSYEKL. There are 17 residues in the CDR3. V was clipped by 0 bases and J by 7 bases; unmatched bases: 7. The sample belongs to a study of shared clonotypes between healthy human individuals. Generated by immunoSEQ multiplex PCR, the TCRdb table keeps only in-frame clones and is missing some. The sample comprises millions of clones, over 85% of which are singletons, and around 1.1% rests with the top ten. The naive CD8 population came from CD45RO-negative cells selected for CCR7, without terminally differentiated effector memory CD45RA+ cells.

The sequencing input was naive CD8+ T cells sorted from blood. The chain links TRBV4-1 to TRBJ1-6; 9 bases agree with TRBD1. This TCR came from a man aged 18 to 30 in good health. CDR3 DNA: TGCGCCAGCAGCCAAGATCTGGGGACAGGGCTGAATTCACCCCTCCACTTT. It encodes CASSQDLGTGLNSPLHF.